A single sample gave rise to the 27 T cell receptor beta chains below, sequenced in a study of blood T cells in healthy people across ages. For the second PCR, which ran for about 7 to 11 cycles, a sample-barcoded 5' primer and a J-beta primer mix were used. TCRdb reprocessed the 5' RACE reads with MiXCR, giving one entry per CDR3 protein. The table includes over 1,200,000 distinct CDR3 sequences, roughly 64% detected once. Sequencing was performed on blood. These receptors all come from a man between 18 and 35 years old in good health.

The chain employs TRBV27 and TRBJ1-1; no firm D call. Trimming pared 6 bases from V and 0 bases from J, leaving 11 bases between. Germline values: CDR1 MNHEY, CDR2 SMNVEV (reference sequence). CDR3 length equals 14 residues. Here the CDR3 DNA reads TGTGCCAGCAGCTTGTCCAATGTGAACACTGAAGCTTTCTTT. Translating gives CASSLSNVNTEAFF.

This clonotype was found a few times. The chain recombines TRBV27 with TRBJ1-2; possibly TRBD1 for D (5 bases). Between the trimmed V and J ends, which lost 0 bases and 7 bases, there was a span of 9 bases. This CDR3 comprises 13 residues. Per germline, CDR1 MNHEY and CDR2 SMNVEV (reference sequence). Here the CDR3 DNA reads TGTGCCAGCAGTTTATCTTGGGGGACTGGCTACACCTTC. Translated: CASSLSWGTGYTF.

The V and J genes are TRBV6-6 and TRBJ2-7; a weak D match, TRBD2 (7 bases). Germline V gives CDR1 MNHNY, CDR2 SVGAGI (reference sequence). This CDR3 has 15 amino acids. The germline V and J ends were trimmed by 2 bases and 1 base, with 12 bases remaining between them. For the CDR3, the DNA is TGTGCCAGCAGTTACGCAAAGGGGGGGTCCTACGAGCAGTACTTC. This gives the protein CASSYAKGGSYEQYF.

The chain uses TRBV5-5 and TRBJ2-3, with D possibly called TRBD1 or TRBD2 (6 bases each). V lost 6 bases and J 3 bases, leaving 11 bases between the germline ends. Germline assignment: CDR1 SGHKS and CDR2 YYEKEE (reference sequence). The CDR3 covers 13 residues. For the CDR3, the DNA is TGTGCCAGCATGTCGGGGGCAACAGATACGCAGTATTTT. This sequence encodes CASMSGATDTQYF.

This clonotype has only a few counts. This chain connects TRBV10-3 to TRBJ2-7; TRBD1 or TRBD2 may be the D gene (5 bases each). The germline V gene has CDR1 ENHRY and CDR2 SYGVKD. Trimming removed 6 bases at V and 2 bases at J, with 11 bases between. CDR3 length: 13 residues. The CDR3 region has the DNA TGTGCCATCAGCCGGGACGGAGCCTACGAGCAGTACTTC. Translated: CAISRDGAYEQYF.

This clonotype occurred a few times. The V and J genes are TRBV7-9 and TRBJ1-1; tentatively, D is TRBD1 (6 bases). Trimming took 6 bases from V and 1 from J, leaving 12 bases between them. The V gene's germline CDR1 is SEHNR and CDR2 FQNEAQ (reference sequence). The CDR3 consists of 14 residues. The CDR3 loop reads CASSPAGANTEAFF. CDR3 coding DNA: TGTGCCAGCAGTCCCGCGGGGGCGAACACTGAAGCTTTCTTT.

The chain combines TRBV24-1 with TRBJ2-1; maybe TRBD1 (6 bases). This CDR3 contains 13 residues. Germline V lookup: CDR1 KGHDR, CDR2 SFDVKD. Trimming shortened V by 3 bases and J by 5 bases, and 7 bases separated the two germline ends. In DNA, the CDR3 is TGTGCCACCAGTGATCAGGGGCACAATGAGCAGTTCTTC. This gives the protein CATSDQGHNEQFF.

The genes are TRBV12-3 or TRBV12-4 and TRBJ1-2; D not resolved. This CDR3 contains 16 residues. With 1 base removed from V and 3 bases from J, the gap between germline ends came to 15 bases. This CDR3 is CASSLVTPGLDYGYTF. For the CDR3, the DNA is TGTGCCAGCAGTTTAGTGACACCGGGATTAGACTATGGCTACACCTTC.

The chain recombines TRBV12-3 or TRBV12-4 with TRBJ1-6; D uncertain. V was cut by 6 bases and J by 7 bases, with 10 bases left in between. This CDR3 region has 13 residues. The CDR3 nucleotides read TGTGCCAGCAGAAGTGACGGGAATTCACCCCTCCACTTT. Its translation is CASRSDGNSPLHF.

In nucleotides, the CDR3 is TGTGCCAGCAGTTTATCCGCAGGGGGGTATTATGGCTACACCTTC. Translated, it gives CASSLSAGGYYGYTF. This rearrangement joins TRBV27 to TRBJ1-2; 7 bases agree with TRBD1. Trimming removed 0 bases from V and 5 bases from J; junction bases left unmatched: 6. Germline V lookup: CDR1 MNHEY, CDR2 SMNVEV (reference sequence). This CDR3 contains 15 residues.

The CDR3 coding sequence is TGTGCCAGCAGTTTAGCTGGGACACTCGGGTACGAGCAGTACTTC. Protein product: CASSLAGTLGYEQYF. The rearrangement joins TRBV27 to TRBJ2-4, with a weak D call TRBD1 (6 bases). TRBJ2-7 explains the end of the DNA better; the J call may be wrong. CDR1 and CDR2 from the germline V gene are MNHEY and SMNVEV (reference sequence). The CDR3 sequence is 15 residues long.

This clonotype was counted between two and nine times. The chain joins TRBV4-3 to TRBJ2-1, with TRBD2 identical over 9 bases. This CDR3 comprises 17 residues. V shed 4 bases, J shed 3 bases, and the junction held 10 bases outside the gene matches. Germline CDR1 is LGHNA and CDR2 is YSLEER. CDR3 amino acids: CASSLELIAGDYNEQFF. CDR3 in DNA: TGCGCCAGCAGCCTAGAGCTCATAGCGGGGGACTACAATGAGCAGTTCTTC.

The chain has TRBV6-8 and TRBJ2-1; 8 nucleotides align to TRBD2. CDR1 and CDR2 from the germline V gene are MNHGY and SAAAGT. The CDR3 has 17 amino acids. With 7 bases clipped from V and 7 bases from J, the junction kept 18 bases outside the gene matches. The CDR3 region is CASIPTPPSGSRNEQFF. CDR3 coding DNA: TGTGCCAGCATTCCTACCCCCCCCAGCGGGAGTAGGAATGAGCAGTTCTTC.

This clonotype was counted a single time. The CDR3 DNA sequence: TGTGCCAGCAGCGGGACTGCATCTAGCACAGATACGCAGTATTTT. Amino acids: CASSGTASSTDTQYF. V gene TRBV2 combines with J gene TRBJ2-3; TRBD2 might be the D (6 bases). CDR3 size: 15 residues. Trimming took off 6 bases at V and 0 bases at J, with 13 bases between the two ends. Germline CDR1 reads SNHLY; CDR2 reads FYNNEI.

The J gene is TRBJ2-5, the V gene TRBV11-2, with D possibly being TRBD1 or TRBD2 (7 bases each). V dropped 2 bases and J dropped 3 bases, with 13 bases sitting between them. This CDR3 region has 15 residues. From germline, CDR1 is SGHAT and CDR2 FQNNGV. As DNA, the CDR3 is TGTGCCAGCAGCTTATGGCGGGGGACAGAAGAGACCCAGTACTTC. Residues: CASSLWRGTEETQYF. Based on the CDR3 plus reference TRBV11-2 and TRBJ2-5, the full variable domain is EAGVAQSPRYKIIEKRQSVAFWCNPISGHATLYWYQQILGQGPKLLIQFQNNGVVDDSQLPKDRFSAERLKGVDSTLKIQPAKLEDSAVYLCASSLWRGTEETQYFGPGTRLLVL.

The chain couples TRBV7-9 to TRBJ1-2; the D gene is possibly TRBD1 (5 bases). Germline V lookup: CDR1 SEHNR, CDR2 FQNEAQ (reference sequence). The CDR3 consists of 16 residues. V lost 5 bases and J 4 bases, leaving 20 bases between the germline ends. In DNA, the CDR3 is TGTGCCAGCAGCATTCCGGGGGTTCGCGGTATCTATGGCTACACCTTC. The encoded protein is CASSIPGVRGIYGYTF.

This clonotype has just a few counts. The rearrangement links TRBV12-3 or TRBV12-4 to TRBJ2-3, with D tentatively TRBD2 (5 bases). This CDR3 has 15 residues. V was pared by 5 bases and J by 2 bases, with 14 bases between. CDR3 in amino acids: CASSPTERDTDTQYF. Written as DNA, the CDR3 is TGTGCCAGCAGTCCCACGGAGAGGGACACAGATACGCAGTATTTT.

This clonotype was observed a handful of times. One end of the junction fails to match germline, which may point to a read error. V and J are TRBV11-1 and TRBJ2-1, with 8 bases identical to TRBD1. The V gene's germline CDR1 is SGHAT and CDR2 FQDESV (reference sequence). The CDR3 extends over 17 amino acids. CDR3 nucleotides: TGTGCCAGCAGCTCCCCTGGACAGGGATCCTCCGACAATGAGCAGTTCTTC. Protein product: CASSSPGQGSSDNEQFF.

This chain links TRBV27 with TRBJ1-2; D is unclear. CDR3 length: 13 amino acids. CDR1 and CDR2 from the germline V gene are MNHEY and SMNVEV (reference sequence). V was trimmed by 5 bases and J by 6 bases, leaving 13 bases between them. CDR3 protein: CASSVGGPNGYTF. DNA for the CDR3: TGTGCCAGCAGTGTGGGCGGACCAAATGGCTACACCTTC.

This clonotype turned up a few times. This chain connects TRBV10-3 to TRBJ2-6; no clear D gene. The CDR3 covers 15 residues. Germline-derived CDR1 and CDR2 are ENHRY and SYGVKD. V shed 2 bases and J shed 1 base, with 6 bases lying between them. The CDR3 sequence: CAISEGRSGANVLTF. CDR3 sequence (DNA): TGTGCCATCAGTGAGGGCCGATCTGGGGCCAACGTCCTGACTTTC.

J is TRBJ1-6 and V is TRBV5-6; possible D gene TRBD1, 5 bases. The V gene's germline CDR1 is SGHDT and CDR2 YYEEEE. The CDR3 loop spans 16 amino acids. V was cut by 4 bases and J by 10 bases, with 21 bases left in between. This CDR3 reads CASSLALGRLTSPLHF. The CDR3 DNA reads as TGTGCCAGCAGCCTGGCCTTGGGACGCCTTACATCACCCCTCCACTTT.

The chain is built from TRBV30 and TRBJ1-6; tentatively, D is TRBD1 (6 bases). The germline V gene encodes CDR1 GTSNPN and CDR2 SVGIG (reference sequence). Trimming cost V 7 bases and J 10 bases, with 14 bases left between them. This CDR3 has 12 residues. CDR3 sequence reads: CASGQRDSPLHF. DNA for the CDR3: TGTGCCTCGGGACAAAGGGACTCACCCCTCCACTTT.

This clonotype has only a few counts. The V and J genes are TRBV12-3 or TRBV12-4 and TRBJ1-6; D is unclear. Trimming cost V 8 bases and J 5 bases, with 10 bases left between them. The CDR3 loop spans 13 amino acids. The chain's CDR3 is CASSRTNNSPLHF. The CDR3 nucleotides are TGTGCCAGCTCGCGAACTAATAATTCACCCCTCCACTTT.

The V gene is TRBV9, the J gene TRBJ2-3; 7 bases fit TRBD1. The trim removed 1 base at V and 0 bases at J, leaving 5 bases unmatched. The germline V gene encodes CDR1 SGDLS and CDR2 YYNGEE. The CDR3 has 16 residues. The CDR3 region is CASSVTPGQSTDTQYF. Written as DNA, the CDR3 is TGTGCCAGCAGCGTAACACCGGGACAGAGCACAGATACGCAGTATTTT.

This clonotype was detected a few times. V is TRBV7-2 and J is TRBJ2-7, with 8 bases fitting TRBD2. The V gene end was trimmed by 2 bases and the J gene end by 0 bases; junction bases not matched to a gene: 6. The CDR3 sequence is 16 residues long. Germline V gene data show CDR1 as SGHTA and CDR2 as FQGNSA. The CDR3 protein is CASSLTGGAVSYEQYF. In DNA form, the CDR3 reads TGTGCCAGCAGCTTAACGGGGGGGGCCGTCTCCTACGAGCAGTACTTC.

This clonotype turned up a few times. This chain uses TRBV29-1 with TRBJ2-7; 13 bases fit TRBD2. Germline CDR1 SQVTM, CDR2 ANQGSEA. This CDR3 contains 15 residues. The V segment lost 3 bases and the J segment 1 base; nucleotides outside the gene matches: 3. For the CDR3, the DNA is TGCAGCGTTGACGGACTAGCGGGAGATTCCTACGAGCAGTACTTC. As protein: CSVDGLAGDSYEQYF.

This clonotype came up a few times. The rearrangement links TRBV29-1 to TRBJ2-7, with D hard to call. This CDR3 is built from 11 residues. CDR1 SQVTM and CDR2 ANQGSEA come from the germline V gene. The V gene lost 4 bases and the J gene lost 0 bases, with 4 bases spanning the gap. This chain's CDR3 is CSVASSYEQYF. In DNA, the CDR3 is TGCAGCGTTGCCAGCTCCTACGAGCAGTACTTC.